This TCR beta chain was documented in a study of blood T cell repertoires in COVID-19. Overall study: Samples of COVID-19 (acute and convalescent) were obtained from the United States, Italy and Spain. From T cells, B-cell-depleted T cells, or PBMCs came the material, which was cDNA or gDNA.

After removal of 5 bases from V and 3 bases from J, the junction contained 5 bases not matched to a gene. Per germline, CDR1 SNHLY and CDR2 FYNNEI. This CDR3 has 15 amino acids. Sequencing was performed with immunoSEQ multiplex PCR; in TCRdb, only in-frame clones are kept and a portion is missing. In the table there are over 300,000 clones, around 89% of which are singletons. The receptor was derived from a young man with active or convalescent COVID-19. Sequenced input: peripheral blood. The genes are TRBV2 and TRBJ1-5; TRBD1 matches 9 bases. The CDR3 loop is CASSLTGGDNQPQHF. The CDR3 coding sequence is TGTGCCAGCAGTTTGACAGGGGGAGACAATCAGCCCCAGCATTTT. Combining the CDR3 with reference TRBV2 and TRBJ1-5 gives the whole variable domain EPEVTQTPSHQVTQMGQEVILRCVPISNHLYFYWYRQILGQKVEFLVSFYNNEISEKSEIFDDQFSVERPDGSNFTLKIRSTKLEDSAMYFCASSLTGGDNQPQHFGDGTRLSIL.